These 12 T cell receptor beta chains came from one sample sequenced in a study of Graves' ophthalmopathy and Graves' hyperthyroidism. Researchers took RNA transcripts and amplified TCR beta CDR3 regions from them. Second-round multiplex PCR came after first-round RT-PCR with HTBI primers. Each CDR3 protein is one row after TCRdb ran MiXCR on the multiplex PCR reads. This table holds around 1,200,000 distinct CDR3 sequences, about two fifths found once. Sequenced sample: peripheral blood or thyroid tissue (not recorded which). Source of these receptors: an adult man with Graves' hyperthyroidism.

Concerning this clonotype: A much larger clonotype is one base distant, so this may be a read error. The chain combines TRBV5-5 with TRBJ1-1; weak D call: TRBD1 (6 bases). CDR1 and CDR2 (germline): SGHKS, YYEKEE (reference sequence). The CDR3 sequence is 16 residues long. The CDR3 region is CAGSVASTTGNTEAFF. The CDR3 bases are TGTGCCGGCAGCGTAGCCTCAACGACAGGGAACACTGAAGCTTTCTTT.

In its sample, this clonotype was seen many times. The gene calls are TRBV20-1 and TRBJ2-5, with a possible D match to TRBD1 (5 bases). The V end lost 7 bases, the J end lost 0 bases, and 12 bases lay between the germline ends. The germline gives CDR1 DFQATT, CDR2 SNEGSKA (reference sequence). This CDR3 region has 13 residues. CDR3 sequence: CSGSGKNQETQYF. The CDR3 region has the DNA TGCAGTGGCTCAGGGAAAAACCAAGAGACCCAGTACTTC.

In this sample, this clonotype turned up many times. The chain couples TRBV29-1 to TRBJ1-2, with D perhaps TRBD1 (5 bases). The V and J ends lost 3 bases and 4 bases respectively, with 18 bases between them. Germline CDR1 and CDR2: SQVTM and ANQGSEA. The CDR3 has 15 amino acids. As DNA, the CDR3 is TGCAGCGTTGACTACCGAAGGGGCATGGGCTATGGCTACACCTTC. It codes for CSVDYRRGMGYGYTF.

This clonotype was recorded at least ten times. This rearrangement joins TRBV5-1 to TRBJ2-2; 7 bases agree with TRBD2. After removal of 6 bases from V and 5 bases from J, the junction contained 7 bases not matched to a gene. Germline V gene data show CDR1 as SGHRS and CDR2 as YFSETQ. The CDR3 has 14 amino acids. The CDR3 nucleotides read TGCGCCAGCAACAATCAGGGAGGGACCGGGGAGCTGTTTTTT. Translation: CASNNQGGTGELFF.

In DNA, the CDR3 is TGTGCCAGTAGTATCGGTCGATACTCTGGGGCCAACGTCCTGACTTTC. Its protein is CASSIGRYSGANVLTF. V gene TRBV19 combines with J gene TRBJ2-6; D remains unclear. This CDR3 contains 16 residues. V was shortened by 3 bases and J by 0 bases, with 9 bases between the two germline ends. Germline assignment: CDR1 LNHDA and CDR2 SQIVND (reference sequence).

The chain links TRBV2 to TRBJ1-4, with 11 positions matching TRBD1. Germline values: CDR1 SNHLY, CDR2 FYNNEI. The CDR3 covers 16 residues. The ends lost 5 bases at V and 5 bases at J; junction bases unmatched: 7. This chain's CDR3 is CASSYRRDRGNEKLFF. CDR3 nucleotide sequence: TGTGCCAGCAGTTACCGAAGGGACAGGGGGAATGAAAAACTGTTTTTT.

This clonotype was seen ten or more times. The chain combines TRBV24-1 with TRBJ1-2; 7 bases map to TRBD1. The CDR3 runs to 13 residues. The ends lost 10 bases at V and 3 bases at J; junction bases unmatched: 7. Per germline, CDR1 KGHDR and CDR2 SFDVKD. CDR3 DNA: TGTGCCACAAAGGGGCAGGGGGACTATGGCTACACCTTC. It translates to CATKGQGDYGYTF.

The chain recombines TRBV20-1 with TRBJ2-3, with D perhaps assigned TRBD1 or TRBD2 (6 bases each). The CDR3 sequence is 15 residues long. CDR1 is DFQATT, CDR2 SNEGSKA, per germline (reference sequence). Trimming left V 1 base short and J 0 bases short, with 11 bases between. The CDR3 here is CSARVGGGSTDTQYF. The CDR3 DNA reads TGCAGTGCTAGAGTAGGAGGGGGAAGCACAGATACGCAGTATTTT.

This clonotype was seen many times. The J gene is TRBJ1-5, the V gene TRBV12-3 or TRBV12-4; unclear D gene. The CDR3 length is 13 residues. V dropped 3 bases and J dropped 7 bases, with 10 bases sitting between them. Here the CDR3 reads CASSFGPQQPQHF. For the CDR3, the DNA is TGTGCCAGCAGTTTTGGGCCTCAGCAGCCCCAGCATTTT.

This clonotype has at least ten counts. Compared with germline, one end of the junction differs, possibly owing to a read error. The chain has TRBV12-3 or TRBV12-4 and TRBJ2-5; TRBD1 is a possible D gene (5 bases). This CDR3 spans 14 amino acids. The CDR3 DNA reads TGTGCCAGCAGCTTAGTTGCAGGGTCAGAGACCCAGTACTTC. As protein: CASSLVAGSETQYF.

The table lists this clonotype with many counts. J is TRBJ1-4 and V is TRBV24-1; D is unclear. The V end lost 3 bases, the J end lost 5 bases, and 6 bases lay between the germline ends. Germline lookup yields CDR1 KGHDR and CDR2 SFDVKD. The CDR3 extends over 13 amino acids. The DNA of the CDR3 is TGTGCCACCAGTGATACGGAAAATGAAAAACTGTTTTTT. Protein: CATSDTENEKLFF.

About this clonotype: The junction departs from the called germline gene at one end, perhaps through a read error. The V call is TRBV5-6, the J call TRBJ1-1; unclear D gene. The CDR3 extends over 13 amino acids. CDR1 is SGHDT, CDR2 YYEEEE, per germline. CDR3 DNA sequence: TGTGCCGGCAGCTTGACCTTGCGGGGTGAAGCTTTCTTT. Translation gives CAGSLTLRGEAFF. The full variable domain, its missing parts supplied by reference TRBV5-6 and TRBJ1-1, is DAGVTQSPTHLIKTRGQQVTLRCSPKSGHDTVSWYQQALGQGPQFIFQYYEEEERQRGNFPDRFSGHQFPNYSSELNVNALLLGDSALYLCAGSLTLRGEAFFGQGTRLTVV.